This T cell receptor (beta chain) was captured in a study of T-cell memory formation after mild COVID-19. Study-level results: Within pre-infection memory, some responding clones were found, suggesting cross-reactive memory joined.

TCRdb ran MiXCR on the 5' RACE reads and lists one entry per CDR3 protein. The data show fewer than 250,000 distinct CDR3 sequences, with 15% to 20% seen just once and 2.4% held by the top ten. V lost 3 bases to trimming and J lost 0 bases, with 11 bases between them. Germline CDR1 is MNHEY and CDR2 is SMNVEV (reference sequence). The CDR3 is 15 residues long. This clonotype was seen a handful of times. Its specificity is unknown. The gene calls are TRBV27 and TRBJ1-1, with a tentative D call TRBD1 (6 bases). Sequencing was performed on PBMCs or a T cell subset sorted from them (not recorded which). This sequence originates from an adult woman who had mild COVID-19 (a few samples of this study predate the infection). Cell type and time point are not known. Here the CDR3 reads CASSFRTDLNTEAFF. The CDR3 DNA sequence: TGTGCCAGCAGTTTCCGGACAGACCTGAACACTGAAGCTTTCTTT.